The TCR beta chain described here comes from a study of blood T cell repertoires in COVID-19. Study-level information: There were acute and convalescent COVID-19 samples, and they came from the United States, Italy and Spain. T cells, B-cell-depleted T cells, or PBMCs provided the cDNA or gDNA that served as material.

Study processing details: For nucleated cells, counts were estimated from reference gene primer amplification. Repertoires were generated with immunoSEQ multiplex PCR, while TCRdb's copy carries only in-frame clones and drops some. V and J calls and clone size are those listed in that table; D and trimming were worked out from the DNA. The sample has around 200,000 clones, roughly nine tenths seen once. The ends lost 6 bases at V and 7 bases at J; junction bases unmatched: 11. The CDR3 is 15 amino acids. Germline CDR1 is MNHEY and CDR2 is SVGAGI. The chain carries TRBV6-5 and TRBJ1-4, with 7 bases fitting TRBD1. The specimen sequenced was peripheral blood. The TCR sequence derives from a man aged 25-45 years with acute or convalescent COVID-19. The CDR3 DNA sequence: TGTGCCAGCAGGAGCGGACAGGTGGGCGGTGAAAAACTGTTTTTT. Translation: CASRSGQVGGEKLFF.